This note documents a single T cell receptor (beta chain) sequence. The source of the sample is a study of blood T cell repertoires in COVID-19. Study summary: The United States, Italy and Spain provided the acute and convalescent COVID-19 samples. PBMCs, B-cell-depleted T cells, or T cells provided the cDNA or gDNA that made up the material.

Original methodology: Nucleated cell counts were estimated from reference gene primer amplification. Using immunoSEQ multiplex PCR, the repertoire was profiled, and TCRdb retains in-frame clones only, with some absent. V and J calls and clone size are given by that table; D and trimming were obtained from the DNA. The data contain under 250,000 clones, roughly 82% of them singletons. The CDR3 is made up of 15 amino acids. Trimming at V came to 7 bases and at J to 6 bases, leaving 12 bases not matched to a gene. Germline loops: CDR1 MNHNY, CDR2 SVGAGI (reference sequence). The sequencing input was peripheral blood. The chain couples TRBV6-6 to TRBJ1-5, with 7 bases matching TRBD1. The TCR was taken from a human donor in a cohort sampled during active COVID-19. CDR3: CASKDRERVSQPQHF. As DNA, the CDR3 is TGTGCCAGCAAAGACAGGGAAAGGGTGAGTCAGCCCCAGCATTTT.